This T cell receptor beta chain was recorded in a study of blood T cell repertoires in COVID-19. Study background: Both acute and convalescent COVID-19 samples were obtained from the United States, Italy and Spain.

In the study's own analysis: From reference gene primer amplification, estimates of nucleated cell counts were derived. This table comes from immunoSEQ multiplex PCR, and its TCRdb copy is limited to in-frame clones, with some not included. Clonal size and the V and J genes are those of that table, whereas D and trimming came from the DNA. The sample holds around 260,000 clones, 80% to 90% seen once. Trimming took 2 bases from V and 2 from J, leaving 10 bases between them. The CDR3 loop spans 14 amino acids. Looked up from germline, CDR1 is MNHNS and CDR2 is SASEGT. The sample consisted of peripheral blood. The source of this sequence is a woman aged 25-40 years with active or convalescent COVID-19. V usage is TRBV6-1 and J usage is TRBJ2-7; the D gene is possibly TRBD1 (5 bases). This CDR3 is CASSEQGIPYEQYF. In DNA form, the CDR3 reads TGTGCCAGCAGTGAACAGGGTATTCCCTACGAGCAGTACTTC.